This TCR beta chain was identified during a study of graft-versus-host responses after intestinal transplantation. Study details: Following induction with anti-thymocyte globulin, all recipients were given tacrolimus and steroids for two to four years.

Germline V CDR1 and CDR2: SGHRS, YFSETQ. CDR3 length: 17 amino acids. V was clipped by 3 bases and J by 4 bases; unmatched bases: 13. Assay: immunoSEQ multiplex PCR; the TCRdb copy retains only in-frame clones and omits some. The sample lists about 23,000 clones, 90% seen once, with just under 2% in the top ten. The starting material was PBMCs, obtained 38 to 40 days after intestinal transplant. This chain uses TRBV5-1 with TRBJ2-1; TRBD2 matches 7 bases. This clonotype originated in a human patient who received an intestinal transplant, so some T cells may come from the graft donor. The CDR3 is CASSWGGTDYQYNEQFF. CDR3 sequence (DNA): TGCGCCAGCAGCTGGGGGGGAACGGACTACCAATACAATGAGCAGTTCTTC.